The T cell receptor (beta chain) described here comes from a study of blood T cell repertoires in COVID-19. Across the whole study: Specimens from acute and convalescent COVID-19 originated in the United States, Italy and Spain. T cells, B-cell-depleted T cells, or PBMCs provided the cDNA or gDNA that served as material.

Profiled with immunoSEQ multiplex PCR; TCRdb holds only in-frame clones, not every one. The sample holds 130,000 to 150,000 clones; over 80% are singletons and the top ten take about 11%. Between the trimmed V and J ends, which lost 6 bases and 3 bases, there was a span of 12 bases. In germline, CDR1 is MNHEY, CDR2 SVGAGI. The CDR3 loop spans 14 amino acids. Categorization into cohorts depended on clinical history that participants reported. The sample taken for sequencing was PBMCs or T cells enriched from blood (not recorded which). The chain combines TRBV6-5 with TRBJ2-1; no clear D. The TCR comes from a man in his fifties or sixties who had recovered from COVID-19. CDR3 nucleotides: TGTGCCAGCAGCTTGGAGATCTTCTACAATGAGCAGTTCTTC. Translating gives CASSLEIFYNEQFF.